The clone carrying this T cell receptor beta chain was detected a few times. These data are taken from a study of blood T cell repertoires in COVID-19. Across the whole study: The United States, Italy and Spain provided the acute and convalescent COVID-19 samples. T cells, B-cell-depleted T cells, or PBMCs provided the cDNA or gDNA that served as material.

Methods used by the authors: Using reference gene primer amplification, nucleated cell counts were estimated. This table comes from immunoSEQ multiplex PCR, and its TCRdb copy is limited to in-frame clones, with some not included. V, J and clone size are those of that table, while D and trimming were read from the DNA. The sample holds around 190,000 clones, around 80% seen once. V trimming: 7 bases; J trimming: 9 bases; junction bases outside the gene matches: 23. This CDR3 has 18 amino acids. The rearrangement links TRBV23-1 to TRBJ2-1, with TRBD2 identical over 8 bases. TRBV23-1 is recorded as an ORF, its role being uncertain. Sequencing was done on a sample of peripheral blood. This sequence was found in a woman in her sixties with COVID-19, enrolled during active disease. CDR3 in DNA: TGCGCCAGCATCACGACCCGGAGCGGGAGCGTATCGTTCAGTGAGCAGTTCTTC. Amino acids: CASITTRSGSVSFSEQFF.